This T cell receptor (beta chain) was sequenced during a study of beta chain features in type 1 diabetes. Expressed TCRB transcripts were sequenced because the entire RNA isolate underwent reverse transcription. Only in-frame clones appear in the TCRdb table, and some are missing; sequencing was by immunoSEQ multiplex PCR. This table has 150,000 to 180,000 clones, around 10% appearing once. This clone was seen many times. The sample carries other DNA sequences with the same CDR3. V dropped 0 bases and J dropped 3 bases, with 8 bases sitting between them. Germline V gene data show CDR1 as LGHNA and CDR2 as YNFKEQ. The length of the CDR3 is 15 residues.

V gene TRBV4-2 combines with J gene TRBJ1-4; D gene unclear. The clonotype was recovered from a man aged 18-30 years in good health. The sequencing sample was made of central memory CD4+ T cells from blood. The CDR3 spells CASSQDRTSNEKLFF. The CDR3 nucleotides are TGTGCCAGCAGCCAAGATAGGACTTCTAATGAAAAACTGTTTTTT.